A selection of T cell receptor beta chains follows, all from one sample in a study of cytomegalovirus exposure and HLA in healthy donors. Sequencing used immunoSEQ multiplex PCR; TCRdb keeps in-frame clones, though not all of them. The sample records approximately 190,000 clones, 82% being singletons. The sequencing sample was made of PBMCs. Every receptor here comes from a woman aged 45-60 years in good health and CMV-seropositive. CDR3s include the opening cysteine and the closing phenylalanine or tryptophan. The D gene is left open where the match is weak. Not all rows give a size; the values are once, few, many and, for expanded clones, a class.

abundance: -; j_gene: TRBJ1-2; d_gene: TRBD1; len: 16; v_gene: TRBV25-1; CDR3nt: TGTGCCAGCAGTACCGCGGGGACAGCGCCCGACTATGGCTACACCTTC; CDR3aa: CASSTAGTAPDYGYTF
abundance: -; j_gene: TRBJ2-1; d_gene: TRBD1; len: 14; v_gene: TRBV28; CDR3nt: TGTGCCAGCAGTCCGGACAGGGTCTTCCATGAGCAGTTCTTC; CDR3aa: CASSPDRVFHEQFF
abundance: few; j_gene: TRBJ2-7; d_gene: TRBD2; len: 16; v_gene: TRBV5-3; CDR3nt: TGTGCCAGAAGTCCTGCTAGCGGGGGGCCCTCCTACGAGCAGTACTTC; CDR3aa: CARSPASGGPSYEQYF
abundance: -; j_gene: TRBJ2-7; d_gene: TRBD2; len: 16; v_gene: TRBV7-2; CDR3nt: TGTGCCAGCAGCTCGGGACTAGCGGGGGGACTCTATGAGCAGTACTTC; CDR3aa: CASSSGLAGGLYEQYF
abundance: -; j_gene: TRBJ1-1; d_gene: -; len: 16; v_gene: TRBV19; CDR3nt: TGTGCCAGTAGTATAGTAGGAGGGACCCTGAACACTGAAGCTTTCTTT; CDR3aa: CASSIVGGTLNTEAFF
abundance: -; j_gene: TRBJ2-7; d_gene: -; len: 13; v_gene: TRBV4-1; CDR3nt: TGCGCCAGCAGTCTCAGACTAGCCTACGAGCAGTACTTC; CDR3aa: CASSLRLAYEQYF
abundance: -; j_gene: TRBJ1-1; d_gene: -; len: 11; v_gene: TRBV6-5; CDR3nt: TGTGCCAGCATCCCGACAGAAGAAGCTTTCTTT; CDR3aa: CASIPTEEAFF
abundance: -; j_gene: TRBJ2-7; d_gene: TRBD1; len: 15; v_gene: TRBV19; CDR3nt: TGTGCCACGTCGGACAGGGGTATCGGCTCCTACGAGCAGTACTTC; CDR3aa: CATSDRGIGSYEQYF
abundance: -; j_gene: TRBJ2-1; d_gene: TRBD2; len: 15; v_gene: TRBV18; CDR3nt: TGTGCCAGCTCCGGGTGGATACAGCGGGAGAATGAGCAGTTCTTC; CDR3aa: CASSGWIQRENEQFF
abundance: -; j_gene: TRBJ2-5; d_gene: TRBD2; len: 15; v_gene: TRBV4-3; CDR3nt: TGCGCCAGCAGCCAAAGTAGCGGGGGAAAAGAGACCCAGTACTTC; CDR3aa: CASSQSSGGKETQYF
abundance: -; j_gene: TRBJ1-4; d_gene: -; len: 16; v_gene: TRBV18; CDR3nt: TGTGCCAGCTCACCAGTTACAGGGCGGATAAGTGAAAAACTGTTTTTT; CDR3aa: CASSPVTGRISEKLFF
abundance: few; j_gene: TRBJ1-1; d_gene: -; len: 13; v_gene: TRBV5-1; CDR3nt: TGCGCCAGCAGCTTGACAGTGAACACTGAAGCTTTCTTT; CDR3aa: CASSLTVNTEAFF
abundance: -; j_gene: TRBJ1-1; d_gene: -; len: 13; v_gene: TRBV28; CDR3nt: TGTGCCAGCAGACCCGATTCAGTTTCCCAAGCTTTCTTT; CDR3aa: CASRPDSVSQAFF
abundance: -; j_gene: TRBJ1-6; d_gene: TRBD1; len: 13; v_gene: TRBV19; CDR3nt: TGTGCCAGTAGCCAGGGGGTAAATTCACCCCTCCACTTT; CDR3aa: CASSQGVNSPLHF
abundance: -; j_gene: TRBJ2-1; d_gene: -; len: 15; v_gene: TRBV4-2; CDR3nt: TGTGCCAGCAGCCAACCCGGGAGCTCCTACAATGAGCAGTTCTTC; CDR3aa: CASSQPGSSYNEQFF
abundance: -; j_gene: TRBJ2-1; d_gene: TRBD2; len: 15; v_gene: TRBV9; CDR3nt: TGTGCCAGCAGCGTAGGGGCGGGAGCCTACAATGAGCAGTTCTTC; CDR3aa: CASSVGAGAYNEQFF
abundance: -; j_gene: TRBJ2-1; d_gene: -; len: 16; v_gene: TRBV19; CDR3nt: TGTGCCAGTAGTATCGTGCCTAGAGGTAGAGGAAATGAGCAGTTCTTC; CDR3aa: CASSIVPRGRGNEQFF
abundance: -; j_gene: TRBJ2-1; d_gene: -; len: 15; v_gene: TRBV27; CDR3nt: TGTGCCAGCAGTTTAAACTATGGCTCCTACAATGAGCAGTTCTTC; CDR3aa: CASSLNYGSYNEQFF
abundance: -; j_gene: TRBJ2-7; d_gene: TRBD2; len: 16; v_gene: TRBV2; CDR3nt: TGTGCCAGCAGTGAAGGGCTAGCGGGAACCTCCTACGAGCAGTACTTC; CDR3aa: CASSEGLAGTSYEQYF
abundance: -; j_gene: TRBJ1-2; d_gene: -; len: 15; v_gene: TRBV7-9; CDR3nt: TGTGCCAGCAGCTTAGTAGCTAAAGCTGGCTATGGCTACACCTTC; CDR3aa: CASSLVAKAGYGYTF
abundance: -; j_gene: TRBJ1-1; d_gene: TRBD1; len: 14; v_gene: TRBV18; CDR3nt: TGTGCCAGCTCACCCGCACAGGGGGACACTGAAGCTTTCTTT; CDR3aa: CASSPAQGDTEAFF
abundance: -; j_gene: TRBJ1-2; d_gene: -; len: 14; v_gene: TRBV6-1; CDR3nt: TGTGCCAGCAGTGAAGTGGAGGGAAGATATGGCTACACCTTC; CDR3aa: CASSEVEGRYGYTF
abundance: -; j_gene: TRBJ2-1; d_gene: TRBD1; len: 15; v_gene: TRBV28; CDR3nt: TGTGCCAGCAGTTTCGAGGGGACAGGGAAAAATGAGCAGTTCTTC; CDR3aa: CASSFEGTGKNEQFF
abundance: -; j_gene: TRBJ1-5; d_gene: -; len: 16; v_gene: TRBV2; CDR3nt: TGTGCCAGCAGTGAACGGGGACAAGGGCGAAATCAGCCCCAGCATTTT; CDR3aa: CASSERGQGRNQPQHF
abundance: -; j_gene: TRBJ2-5; d_gene: TRBD2; len: 14; v_gene: TRBV6-5; CDR3nt: TGTGCCAGCACCAGGACTAGCGGGAGGGAGACCCAGTACTTC; CDR3aa: CASTRTSGRETQYF